This T cell receptor (beta chain) was found in a study of cytomegalovirus exposure and HLA in healthy donors. About the study: Genetic ancestry analysis placed under 90% of the 300 to 500 donors that were genotyped in the Caucasian-associated cluster. Study-level findings and limits: Among CMV-associated TCR beta chains, most appeared HLA-restricted in a later analysis. As confirmed in vitro, a few CMV-associated chains were specific for CMV antigens.

Trimming removed 6 bases from V and 9 bases from J; junction bases left unmatched: 9. CDR3 size: 14 residues. Germline CDR1 SNHLY, CDR2 FYNNEI. The PCR used 60 Vbeta and 13 Jbeta primers. Data came from immunoSEQ multiplex PCR; TCRdb stores just in-frame clones and leaves some out. The sample yields just over 150,000 clones, around four fifths seen once. To note about this clone: Antigen specificity is unknown.

The rearrangement uses TRBV2 and TRBJ2-1, with TRBD2 matching over 9 bases. This TCR was recovered from a man between 18 and 35 years old in good health and CMV-seronegative. Input material: PBMCs. The CDR3 loop reads CASRRGTSYGEQFF. CDR3 nucleotides: TGTGCCAGCAGGCGCGGGACTAGCTATGGTGAGCAGTTCTTC. Full variable domain (rest looked up from reference TRBV2 and TRBJ2-1): EPEVTQTPSHQVTQMGQEVILRCVPISNHLYFYWYRQILGQKVEFLVSFYNNEISEKSEIFDDQFSVERPDGSNFTLKIRSTKLEDSAMYFCASRRGTSYGEQFFGPGTRLTVL.